Presented here are 27 T cell receptor beta chains from one specimen sequenced in a study of tumor and adjacent non-tumor tissue in lung cancer. The template was RNA from unsorted bulk tissue. A modified ARM-PCR protocol with three rounds of nested PCR amplified TCRbeta. TCRdb re-derived calls from the multiplex PCR reads in MiXCR, one entry per CDR3 protein. This table holds 65,000 to 70,000 distinct CDR3 sequences, roughly 60% found once. The specimen was lung tumor tissue. The receptors were gathered from a man between 45 and 60 years old with non-small cell lung cancer.

The CDR3 here is CTARPADQETQYF. The CDR3 coding sequence is TGTACCGCCCGACCCGCAGATCAAGAGACCCAGTACTTC. The rearrangement uses TRBV10-3 and TRBJ2-5; D call uncertain. CDR3 length: 13 amino acids. Germline V gives CDR1 ENHRY, CDR2 SYGVKD.

To note about this clonotype: The CDR3 ends on some other residue instead of the conserved phenylalanine or tryptophan, so this is likely a read error. It is unclear where the CDR3 begins or ends on the DNA, so no DNA is shown, and the CDR3 is as TCRdb lists it. The chain uses TRBV29-1 and TRBJ2-1; no DNA check was done on the table's D call, TRBD1. Germline V lookup: CDR1 SQVTM, CDR2 ANQGSEA. The CDR3 is 14 residues long, ends included. The chain's CDR3 is CSVGDTGRGDEQSL.

As concerns this clonotype: This sequence may be a read error, since a much larger clone differs from it by one base. The chain uses TRBV14 and TRBJ2-6, with 7 positions matching TRBD1. This CDR3 has 15 residues. Germline V gene data show CDR1 as SGHDN and CDR2 as FVKESK. The CDR3 region is CTSSRDRAGANVLTF. In nucleotides, the CDR3 is TGTACCAGCAGCCGAGACAGGGCTGGGGCCAACGTCCTGACTTTC.

About this clonotype itself: With a much larger clone just one base away, this may be a read error. The chain has TRBV5-5 and TRBJ2-1; 7 bases are a match to TRBD1. This CDR3 is 15 amino acids long. With V trimmed by 1 base and J by 7 bases, 8 bases remained unmatched. CDR1 SGHKS and CDR2 YYEKEE come from the germline V gene (reference sequence). CDR3 loop: CASSLSGTVDNEQFF. The DNA for the CDR3 is TGTGCCAGCAGCTTGTCCGGGACAGTGGATAATGAGCAGTTCTTC.

A remark on this clonotype: At one of its ends the junction is not consistent with the germline gene, which may arise from a read error. The rearrangement links TRBV5-4 to TRBJ1-4; 7 bases line up with TRBD1. Germline V gene lookup returns CDR1 SGHNT and CDR2 YYREEE (reference sequence). This CDR3 contains 16 residues. This CDR3 is CASSENRGVANEKLSF. For the CDR3, the DNA is TGTGCCAGCAGCGAGAACAGGGGAGTAGCTAATGAAAAACTGTCTTTT.

Concerning this clonotype: The missing conserved phenylalanine or tryptophan at the end of this CDR3 makes a read error likely. This chain uses TRBV29-1 with TRBJ2-5; unclear D gene. Between the trimmed V and J ends, which lost 1 base and 8 bases, there was a span of 8 bases. Germline CDR1 is SQVTM and CDR2 is ANQGSEA. This CDR3 has 11 amino acids. The CDR3 loop reads CSVEAGNTQYI. Here the CDR3 DNA reads TGCAGCGTTGAAGCCGGTAATACCCAGTACATC.

The gene calls are TRBV12-3 or TRBV12-4 and TRBJ2-7; TRBD2 aligns across 10 bases. The CDR3 has 12 amino acids. This CDR3 is CGRRTSGYEQYF. CDR3 nucleotide sequence: TGTGGCAGGAGGACTAGCGGCTACGAGCAGTACTTC.

The gene calls are TRBV19 and TRBJ1-5, with 7 bases fitting TRBD1. The CDR3 contains 13 residues. Germline values: CDR1 LNHDA, CDR2 SQIVND (reference sequence). With 4 bases clipped from V and 7 bases from J, the junction kept 4 bases outside the gene matches. This CDR3 is CASSTTGNQPQHF. The CDR3 region has the DNA TGTGCCAGTAGTACGACAGGGAACCAGCCCCAGCATTTT.

A word on this clonotype: One base away lies a much larger clone, so this may be a sequencing read error. The V gene is TRBV6-5, the J gene TRBJ1-3; D gene ambiguous. The germline V gene has CDR1 MNHEY and CDR2 SVGAGI. This CDR3 has 18 residues. The CDR3 region is CGSSPRPTVYSSGNTIYF. In DNA form, the CDR3 reads TGTGGCAGCAGTCCCCGCCCCACAGTATACTCATCTGGAAACACCATATATTTT.

This clonotype was observed a single time. This chain uses TRBV6-5 with TRBJ1-2; D unclear. Germline loops: CDR1 MNHEY, CDR2 SVGAGI. V was trimmed by 9 bases and J by 12 bases, leaving 23 bases between them. The CDR3 is made up of 13 amino acids. CDR3 amino acids: CASSQISGMSHTF. The DNA of the CDR3 is TGTGCCAGTAGTCAAATATCCGGGATGTCTCACACCTTC.

In this sample, this clonotype is medium-sized (0.01 to 0.1%). J is TRBJ2-3 and V is TRBV2; TRBD1 might be the D (6 bases). The CDR3 sequence is 15 residues long. Trimming cost V 1 base and J 0 bases, with 8 bases left between them. Germline assignment: CDR1 SNHLY and CDR2 FYNNEI. The CDR3 loop is CASSEGTASTDTQYF. The CDR3 nucleotides read TGTGCCAGCAGTGAAGGGACAGCGAGCACAGATACGCAGTATTTT.

With respect to this clonotype: One junction end disagrees with the germline gene, perhaps due to a read error. The chain uses TRBV12-3 or TRBV12-4 and TRBJ2-4; unclear D gene. The CDR3 has 17 residues. CDR3 nucleotides: TGTGCCAGCGGTCCCCGGATGGGGTCGCTCGCCAAAAACATTCAGTATTTC. Protein product: CASGPRMGSLAKNIQYF.

This clonotype was seen a few times. The rearrangement uses TRBV7-9 and TRBJ2-1, with 10 nucleotides matching TRBD1. Germline V lookup: CDR1 SEHNR, CDR2 FQNEAQ (reference sequence). V lost 5 bases, J lost 1 base, and 2 bases stayed unmatched. The length of the CDR3 is 15 residues. CDR3 region: CASSRQGASYNEQFF. CDR3 nucleotide sequence: TGTGCCAGCAGCCGACAGGGGGCTTCCTACAATGAGCAGTTCTTC.

Comments on this clonotype: This sequence may be a read error, since a much larger clone differs from it by one base. This rearrangement joins TRBV4-1 to TRBJ2-5; tentatively, D is TRBD1 or TRBD2 (5 bases each). Germline V gene data show CDR1 as MGHRA and CDR2 as YSYEKL. This CDR3 comprises 15 residues. The CDR3 DNA reads as TGCGCCAGCAACCAAGTAACAAGGGGCGGGGAGACCCAGTACTTC. This gives the protein CASNQVTRGGETQYF.

This clonotype appeared many times. The CDR3 region is CASGQGLAGYNEQFF. CDR3 in DNA: TGTGCTAGTGGTCAGGGACTAGCGGGATACAATGAGCAGTTCTTC. The chain combines TRBV12-5 with TRBJ2-1, with 13 bases fitting TRBD2. The CDR3 is 15 residues long. CDR1 and CDR2 (germline): LGHNT, FRNRAP. J lost 4 bases, V lost 5 bases, and 2 bases had no gene match.

The J gene is TRBJ2-1, the V gene TRBV20-1; 10 bases are shared with TRBD2. Germline V gene lookup returns CDR1 DFQATT and CDR2 SNEGSKA (reference sequence). The CDR3 runs 17 residues. V lost 1 base to trimming and J lost 3 bases; unmatched junction nucleotides: 9. CDR3 sequence: CSARGWASGRNYNEQFF. CDR3 in DNA: TGCAGTGCTAGAGGTTGGGCTAGCGGGAGAAACTACAATGAGCAGTTCTTC.

About this clonotype: This may be a read error: a much more frequent sequence differs by one nucleotide. The rearrangement links TRBV6-5 to TRBJ1-1; 7 bases fit TRBD1. From germline, CDR1 is MNHEY and CDR2 SVGAGI. The CDR3 contains 12 residues. The CDR3 sequence: CASSSTGTEASF. DNA for the CDR3: TGTGCCAGCAGCTCCACCGGGACAGAAGCTTCCTTT.

As for this clonotype: It may be a read error: a sequence one base away is much more abundant. The CDR3 nucleotides read TGCAGTGCTAGAGATGTAAACTCCAATAAGCCCCAGCATTTT. Its protein is CSARDVNSNKPQHF. The V and J genes are TRBV20-1 and TRBJ1-5; D not certain. Germline loops: CDR1 DFQATT, CDR2 SNEGSKA (reference sequence). The CDR3 spans 14 residues.

Note on this clonotype: This may come from a read error, since a much larger clone is one base off. The V and J genes are TRBV6-1 and TRBJ2-6; D is possibly TRBD1 (5 bases). Germline loops: CDR1 MNHNS, CDR2 SASEGT. The CDR3 is 15 amino acids. The CDR3 DNA is TGTGCCAGCAGTTCGACAGTCTCTGGGGACAACGTCCTGACTTTC. Amino acids: CASSSTVSGDNVLTF.

For this clonotype: With a much larger clone just one base away, this may be a read error. The CDR3 loop reads CAGSVGTANNEQFF. The CDR3 region has the DNA TGTGCCGGCAGTGTGGGTACAGCGAACAATGAGCAGTTCTTC. The J gene is TRBJ2-1, the V gene TRBV6-1, with D uncertain. Per the germline V gene, CDR1 is MNHNS and CDR2 is SASEGT. The CDR3 loop spans 14 amino acids.

The chain links TRBV30 to TRBJ1-5; D gene unclear. V was pared by 2 bases and J by 7 bases, with 12 bases between. CDR3 length equals 13 residues. Germline V gene sequence: CDR1 GTSNPN, CDR2 SVGIG (reference sequence). DNA for the CDR3: TGTGCCTGGAGTCTAGACACCCAACAGCCCCAGCATTTT. It codes for CAWSLDTQQPQHF.

This clonotype has at least ten counts. This chain joins TRBV6-5 and TRBJ1-1; D is possibly TRBD1 (6 bases). The CDR3 runs 14 residues. Trimming took off 2 bases at V and 2 bases at J, with 9 bases between the two ends. Germline V gene lookup returns CDR1 MNHEY and CDR2 SVGAGI. The CDR3 coding sequence is TGTGCCAGCAGTTACGGGGGGACAAACACTGAAGCTTTCTTT. Encoded protein: CASSYGGTNTEAFF.

Regarding this clonotype: An end of the junction does not agree with germline; a read error may underlie this. The V call is TRBV18, the J call TRBJ1-1, with D uncertain. The CDR3 is made up of 17 amino acids. CDR1 KGHSH and CDR2 LQKENI come from the germline V gene. The CDR3 coding sequence is TGTGCCAGCTCACCACCCCCGTACACTCTCCGGAACACTGAAGCTTCCTTT. Translated, it gives CASSPPPYTLRNTEASF. The entire variable domain, with the rest obtained from reference TRBV18 and TRBJ1-1, is as follows: NAGVMQNPRHLVRRRGQEARLRCSPMKGHSHVYWYRQLPEEGLKFMVYLQKENIIDESGMPKERFSAEFPKEGPSILRIQQVVRGDSAAYFCASSPPPYTLRNTEASFGQGTRLTVV.

The chain joins TRBV4-1 to TRBJ1-2; 7 bases agree with TRBD1. The trim removed 2 bases at V and 7 bases at J, leaving 7 bases unmatched. The CDR3 spans 14 residues. Per the germline V gene, CDR1 is MGHRA and CDR2 is YSYEKL. This CDR3 reads CASSQHDRAFGYTF. The CDR3 DNA reads as TGCGCCAGCAGCCAACATGACAGGGCGTTTGGCTACACCTTC.

The chain joins TRBV11-2 to TRBJ1-4; D is uncertain. V was cut by 7 bases and J by 4 bases, with 25 bases left in between. Germline V gene data show CDR1 as SGHAT and CDR2 as FQNNGV. The CDR3 spans 18 residues. CDR3 in DNA: TGTGCCAGCAACCAACTCGTTTGGGAACAAGGACTTAATGAAAAACTGTTTTTT. This translates into CASNQLVWEQGLNEKLFF.

This clonotype came up a few times. The V gene is TRBV5-1, the J gene TRBJ2-5; 8 nucleotides align to TRBD2. The germline CDR1 and CDR2 sequences are SGHRS and YFSETQ. V dropped 5 bases and J dropped 5; count of bases not matched to a gene: 8. CDR3 length: 14 residues. Written as DNA, the CDR3 is TGCGCCAGCAGGGTTCTGCCGGGAGGGGAGACCCAGTACTTC. Its translation is CASRVLPGGETQYF.

About this clonotype: At one end the junction does not follow the germline gene, possibly because of a read error. In DNA, the CDR3 is TGCAGCGTGACATTTGGGATGGAGACCCAGTATTTC. It encodes CSVTFGMETQYF. The chain employs TRBV29-1 and TRBJ2-5; D is undetermined. CDR1 and CDR2 from the germline V gene are SQVTM and ANQGSEA. The CDR3 sequence is 12 residues long.